These T cell receptor beta chains were read from a single sample in a study of OX40 agonist ivuxolimab in advanced cancers. This table comes from immunoSEQ multiplex PCR, and its TCRdb copy is limited to in-frame clones, with some not included. The repertoire holds some 90,000 clones, with under 95% as singletons. The specimen was CD4+ or CD8+ T cells sorted from blood, collected in a trial of the OX40 agonist ivuxolimab. These receptor sequences come from an adult with an advanced solid tumor such as melanoma, head and neck, liver or kidney cancer. Both conserved end residues are part of each CDR3. A D gene is named only where the DNA matches it firmly. Clone size is given for some rows only: seen once, a few or many times, or a class if the clone is expanded.

j_call | clone_size | d_call | v_call | cdr3_nt | cdr3_aa
TRBJ1-2 | - | TRBD1 | TRBV25-1 | TGTGCCAGCAGTACACAGGGGGCGCGGAATGGCTACACCTTC | CASSTQGARNGYTF
TRBJ1-6 | - | TRBD1 | TRBV9 | TGTGCCAGCAGGAGACAGGGGGACAGAACTCTCCACTTT | CASRRQGDRTLHF
TRBJ2-1 | - | TRBD2 | TRBV4-1 | TGCGCCAGCAGCCCCAGCGGGAGGAGCTCCTACAATGAGCAGTTCTTC | CASSPSGRSSYNEQFF
TRBJ2-1 | - | - | TRBV27 | TGTGCCAGCAGTTTAAGGGGAAGTAGCTCCTACAATGAGCAGTTCTTC | CASSLRGSSSYNEQFF
TRBJ2-7 | - | TRBD2 | TRBV7-9 | TGTGCCAGCAGCTCTAGCGGGCTAGCGAAAGAGTCCTACGAGCAGTACTTC | CASSSSGLAKESYEQYF
TRBJ1-5 | - | TRBD1 | TRBV19 | TGTGCCAGTAGTGACAGGGGGCTGAATCAGCCCCAGCATTTT | CASSDRGLNQPQHF
TRBJ2-7 | - | TRBD1 | TRBV5-1 | TGCGCCAGCAGCTCCCAGGGGGCGGGTTACGAGCAGTACTTC | CASSSQGAGYEQYF
TRBJ2-1 | - | - | TRBV18 | TGTGCCAGCTCACCGTCAGCAGGGTCCTACAATGAGCAGTTCTTC | CASSPSAGSYNEQFF
TRBJ1-5 | once | TRBD1 | TRBV28 | TGTGCCAGCAGTTTAGGACAGGGTGGTCAGCCCCAGCATTTT | CASSLGQGGQPQHF
TRBJ2-7 | - | - | TRBV7-9 | TGTGCCAGCAGCTCGCCGGGGGACCCCTACGAGCAGTACTTC | CASSSPGDPYEQYF
TRBJ2-3 | - | TRBD2 | TRBV5-4 | TGTGCCAGCAGCTTGGTTGCGGGGGCAGATACGCAGTATTTT | CASSLVAGADTQYF
TRBJ1-4 | - | TRBD1 | TRBV27 | TGTGCCAGCAGTTTGGTGACAGGGGAAAAACTGTTTTTT | CASSLVTGEKLFF
TRBJ2-3 | - | TRBD2 | TRBV5-1 | TGCGCCAGCAGCCCCGGGACTAGCGGAGGGGATACGCAGTATTTT | CASSPGTSGGDTQYF
TRBJ2-3 | - | - | TRBV6-6 | TGTGCCAGCAGCCAAAAGATGCAGTATTTT | CASSQKMQYF
TRBJ2-7 | - | - | TRBV6-5 | TGTGCCAGCAGTTACTCGATGCCGAACTACGAGCAGTACTTC | CASSYSMPNYEQYF
TRBJ2-3 | - | - | TRBV5-4 | TGTGCCAGCAGCTCCCGCCCGTGGGGAGAAAGCACAGATACGCAGTATTTT | CASSSRPWGESTDTQYF
TRBJ1-1 | - | TRBD1 | TRBV5-6 | TGTGCCAGCAGCTTTGGGACAGACCGAGGGACTGAAGCTTTCTTT | CASSFGTDRGTEAFF
TRBJ2-7 | - | TRBD1 | TRBV4-3 | TGCGCCAGCAGCCAAGATTGGACAGGTCCTTACGAGCAGTACTTC | CASSQDWTGPYEQYF
TRBJ1-1 | - | - | TRBV9 | TGTGCCAGCAGCGTAGCAAACACTGAAGCTTTCTTT | CASSVANTEAFF
TRBJ2-7 | once | - | TRBV27 | TGTGCCAGCAGTTTGGGACGGACTGCCGAGCAGTACTTC | CASSLGRTAEQYF
TRBJ2-1 | once | TRBD1 | TRBV5-4 | TGTGCCAGCAGCCTCAGGGGGACCTACAATGAGCAGTTCTTC | CASSLRGTYNEQFF
TRBJ1-6 | - | - | TRBV19 | TGTGCCAGTAGTATTGGGAGGGGACAAGGTAATTCACCCCTCCACTTT | CASSIGRGQGNSPLHF
TRBJ2-1 | many | TRBD2 | TRBV9 | TGTGCCAGCAGCTCACCCAGCGGGAGCTCCTACAATGAGCAGTTCTTC | CASSSPSGSSYNEQFF
TRBJ2-1 | - | TRBD2 | TRBV5-1 | TGCGCCAGCAGCGACGAGCGGGGACTTTACAATGAGCAGTTCTTC | CASSDERGLYNEQFF
TRBJ1-6 | - | - | TRBV4-3 | TGCGCCAGCAGCCAAGAACCTCCTGGGGGGAGCTCCTATAATTCACCCCTCCACTTT | CASSQEPPGGSSYNSPLHF
TRBJ2-1 | - | - | TRBV11-2 | TGTGCCAGCAGGGACGGATACAATGAGCAGTTCTTC | CASRDGYNEQFF
TRBJ1-1 | - | - | TRBV27 | TGTGCCAGCAGTTCCACATGGAACACTGAAGCTTTCTTT | CASSSTWNTEAFF
TRBJ2-5 | - | - | TRBV7-9 | TGTGCCAGCAGCTTAGTAGAACCCCAAGAGACCCAGTACTTC | CASSLVEPQETQYF
TRBJ2-5 | - | TRBD1 | TRBV6-5 | TGTGCCAGCAGTTACGGGGATGACAGGGTGGAGACCCAGTACTTC | CASSYGDDRVETQYF
TRBJ2-7 | - | TRBD1 | TRBV28 | TGTGCCAGCAGTTGGGACAGACTATACGAGCAGTACTTC | CASSWDRLYEQYF
TRBJ1-2 | - | - | TRBV28 | TGTGCCAGCAGTTTGGCCAGGGTCTACTATGGCTACACCTTC | CASSLARVYYGYTF
TRBJ2-7 | - | TRBD2 | TRBV30 | TGTGCCTGGAGTGGTGGGGGGGAGACCTACGAGCAGTACTTC | CAWSGGGETYEQYF
TRBJ1-5 | - | - | TRBV27 | TGTGCCAGCAGTTTAGGAGGGGAGGGTCAGCCCCAGCATTTT | CASSLGGEGQPQHF
TRBJ2-7 | - | TRBD2 | TRBV7-2 | TGTGCCAGCACCCTGACTAGCGGGAGGGCCTACGAGCAGTACTTC | CASTLTSGRAYEQYF
TRBJ1-5 | once | TRBD1 | TRBV4-1 | TGCGCCAGCAGCCATAAGCCCACAGGGGGCGGCAATCAGCCCCAGCATTTT | CASSHKPTGGGNQPQHF
TRBJ1-4 | - | - | TRBV28 | TGTGCCAGCAGTTCAGGGGATAAACTGTTTTTT | CASSSGDKLFF
TRBJ2-7 | - | - | TRBV7-9 | TGTGCCAGCAGCTTAGGGGGACCCACCTACGAGCAGTACTTC | CASSLGGPTYEQYF
TRBJ1-3 | - | - | TRBV30 | TGTGCCTGGAGCCCGGACTCCCTCTCTGGAAACACCATATATTTT | CAWSPDSLSGNTIYF
TRBJ1-1 | once | - | TRBV4-1 | TGCGCCAGCAGCCGGAACAGGGAGGCGGACACTGAAGCTTTCTTT | CASSRNREADTEAFF
TRBJ1-1 | - | - | TRBV5-6 | TGTGCCAGCAGCTTCGGGCAGACTATTGAAGCTTTCTTT | CASSFGQTIEAFF
TRBJ2-7 | - | - | TRBV6-5 | TGTGCCAGCAGTTACGGTGACCGCGGCTACGAGCAGTACTTC | CASSYGDRGYEQYF
TRBJ2-7 | few | - | TRBV30 | TGTGCCTGGAGTGTGGGGGGAGCCTACGAGCAGTACTTC | CAWSVGGAYEQYF
TRBJ2-1 | - | - | TRBV11-2 | TGTGCCAGCAGCTCCGACATTAACAATGAGCAGTTCTTC | CASSSDINNEQFF
TRBJ2-7 | once | - | TRBV9 | TGTGCCAGCAGCGTAGAGGGGCCCTGGGGCGAGCAGTACTTC | CASSVEGPWGEQYF
TRBJ2-7 | - | - | TRBV27 | TGTGCCAGCAGTCCGCGTCACCTCAGGAGTGAGCAGTACTTC | CASSPRHLRSEQYF
TRBJ2-7 | few | - | TRBV25-1 | TGTGCCAGCAGTGAGGGAGGTTACGAGCAGTACTTC | CASSEGGYEQYF
TRBJ2-7 | - | TRBD2 | TRBV7-9 | TGTGCCAGCAGCTTAGTGGGACTAGCGACCCACGAGCAGTACTTC | CASSLVGLATHEQYF
TRBJ2-5 | - | - | TRBV30 | TGTGCCTGGGCGGGGCGCGTTCGAGAGACCCAGTACTTC | CAWAGRVRETQYF
TRBJ2-5 | - | TRBD2 | TRBV9 | TGTGCCAGCAGCGTAGGATTAGCGGGAGTTAGGGAGACCCAGTACTTC | CASSVGLAGVRETQYF